This is a list of T cell receptor beta chains from one sample in a study of early T cells in non-severe SARS-CoV-2 infection. TCRdb called the 5' RACE reads again in MiXCR, with one record for every CDR3 protein. The sample contains about 100,000 distinct CDR3 sequences, about 12% of which appear only once. What was sequenced was whole blood. Receptor source: an adult who was a healthcare worker with PCR-confirmed SARS-CoV-2 infection or an uninfected control (not recorded which). CDR3s include the opening cysteine and the closing phenylalanine or tryptophan. Fields, in order: clone size, J gene, V gene, D gene, CDR3 DNA, CDR3 protein. D genes are given only for firm matches. The size of a clone is reported for some rows only, either as once, few or many, or as a class for expanded clones.

clone_size: -; j_call: TRBJ2-1; v_call: TRBV9; d_call: -; cdr3_nt: TGTGCCAGCAGCGTAGGGACCTACAATGAGCAGTTCTTC; cdr3_aa: CASSVGTYNEQFF
clone_size: many; j_call: TRBJ2-1; v_call: TRBV7-8; d_call: -; cdr3_nt: TGTGCCAGCAGCTTAGTACGGGACTTGGGGCAGTTCTTC; cdr3_aa: CASSLVRDLGQFF
clone_size: many; j_call: TRBJ1-1; v_call: TRBV14; d_call: -; cdr3_nt: TGTGCCAGCAGCCAAGAGGGGGTTAGAGGGAACACTGAAGCTTTCTTT; cdr3_aa: CASSQEGVRGNTEAFF
clone_size: few; j_call: TRBJ1-2; v_call: TRBV30; d_call: -; cdr3_nt: TGTGCCTGGAGTGGGGACGGGGGATATGGCTACACCTTC; cdr3_aa: CAWSGDGGYGYTF
clone_size: -; j_call: TRBJ2-1; v_call: TRBV2; d_call: TRBD1; cdr3_nt: TGTGCCAGCAAAATAGGGGGCTCTCTCTACAATGAGCAGTTCTTC; cdr3_aa: CASKIGGSLYNEQFF
clone_size: -; j_call: TRBJ2-2; v_call: TRBV24-1; d_call: -; cdr3_nt: TGTGCCACCAGTGATTCTACTTCCGGGGAGCTGTTTTTT; cdr3_aa: CATSDSTSGELFF
clone_size: -; j_call: TRBJ1-5; v_call: TRBV3-2; d_call: -; cdr3_nt: TGTGCCAGCAGCTGGGGAGGGTCTGGCAATCAGCCCCAGCATTTT; cdr3_aa: CASSWGGSGNQPQHF
clone_size: -; j_call: TRBJ1-2; v_call: TRBV15; d_call: -; cdr3_nt: TGTGCCACCAGCAGAGATGCTACTGGCTACACCTTC; cdr3_aa: CATSRDATGYTF
clone_size: -; j_call: TRBJ2-1; v_call: TRBV10-3; d_call: TRBD2; cdr3_nt: TGTGCCATCGGAAAACTAGCGGGAGAGGGCGATGAGCAGTTCTTC; cdr3_aa: CAIGKLAGEGDEQFF
clone_size: -; j_call: TRBJ1-1; v_call: TRBV7-3; d_call: -; cdr3_nt: TGTGCCAGCAGCTTAAAGGGGGTGGGCACTGAAGCTTTCTTT; cdr3_aa: CASSLKGVGTEAFF
clone_size: many; j_call: TRBJ2-3; v_call: TRBV28; d_call: TRBD1; cdr3_nt: TGTGCCAGCAGTTTGAGGGACAGGGCGCAGTATTTT; cdr3_aa: CASSLRDRAQYF
clone_size: many; j_call: TRBJ2-3; v_call: TRBV5-6; d_call: -; cdr3_nt: TGTGCCAGCAGCTTCGGGGGGCAGGGAGATACGCAGTATTTT; cdr3_aa: CASSFGGQGDTQYF
clone_size: few; j_call: TRBJ2-5; v_call: TRBV5-1; d_call: TRBD2; cdr3_nt: TGCGCCAGCAGTAATAGCGGGGCCCAAGAGACCCAGTACTTC; cdr3_aa: CASSNSGAQETQYF
clone_size: few; j_call: TRBJ2-7; v_call: TRBV29-1; d_call: -; cdr3_nt: TGCAGCGTTGAGGTCCAGGTTGCGCAGTACTTC; cdr3_aa: CSVEVQVAQYF
clone_size: few; j_call: TRBJ2-7; v_call: TRBV3-1; d_call: -; cdr3_nt: TGTGCCAGCAGCCCCAACAGCCTCTACGAGCAGTACTTC; cdr3_aa: CASSPNSLYEQYF
clone_size: -; j_call: TRBJ1-4; v_call: TRBV27; d_call: -; cdr3_nt: TGTGCCAGCAGCCCTGGGACCTTTACGAATGAAAAACTGTTTTTT; cdr3_aa: CASSPGTFTNEKLFF
clone_size: many; j_call: TRBJ2-6; v_call: TRBV2; d_call: -; cdr3_nt: TGTGCCAGCACGGGGTTGTCGGCGCGGGCCAACGTCCTGACTTTC; cdr3_aa: CASTGLSARANVLTF
clone_size: many; j_call: TRBJ2-5; v_call: TRBV2; d_call: -; cdr3_nt: TGTGCCACCGTGGACGGGGCGGGGACCCAGTACTTC; cdr3_aa: CATVDGAGTQYF
clone_size: few; j_call: TRBJ2-7; v_call: TRBV7-8; d_call: TRBD2; cdr3_nt: TGTGCCAGCAGCTTAGGTCTACTAGCGGGGGGCAACGAGCAGTACTTC; cdr3_aa: CASSLGLLAGGNEQYF
clone_size: many; j_call: TRBJ2-7; v_call: TRBV3-1; d_call: -; cdr3_nt: TGTGCCAGCAGCCTCGGGATCATATCCTACGAGCAGTACTTC; cdr3_aa: CASSLGIISYEQYF
clone_size: many; j_call: TRBJ1-5; v_call: TRBV5-1; d_call: TRBD1; cdr3_nt: TGCGCCAGCAGCTCCGGACAGGGCAATCAGCCCCAGCATTTT; cdr3_aa: CASSSGQGNQPQHF
clone_size: many; j_call: TRBJ1-1; v_call: TRBV2; d_call: -; cdr3_nt: TGTGCCAGCAGTAGCCTGGGAGCTTTCTTT; cdr3_aa: CASSSLGAFF